This T cell receptor beta chain was recorded in a study of blood T cells in healthy people across ages. General study points: A roughly linear fall in TCR beta diversity per million T cells was seen with increasing age. Both naive CD4+ cell counts and diversity were greater in long-lived donors than in aged donors.

The germline CDR1 and CDR2 sequences are SNHLY and FYNNEI. The CDR3 has 14 residues. Notes on this clonotype: Its specificity is unknown. Its ends do not fully match the called genes, so a read error is possible.

A J-beta primer mix and a sample-barcoded 5' primer were used in a second PCR of roughly 6 to 11 cycles. Each cDNA molecule was tagged by a template-switch adaptor that had 12 random nucleotides. TCRdb reanalysed the 5' RACE reads using MiXCR and keeps one entry per CDR3 protein. The profile covers some 900,000 distinct CDR3 sequences, with 48% appearing a single time and roughly 13% taken by the ten largest. Per sample, no less than 6 micrograms of total RNA were extracted. Sequenced: blood. The TCR originated in a man in his thirties or forties in good health. The chain recombines TRBV2 with TRBJ2-3; possibly TRBD1 for D (6 bases). The CDR3 sequence: CACSNRVPTDTQYF. The CDR3 DNA reads TGTGCCTGCAGCAACAGGGTTCCGACAGATACGCAGTATTTT.